The following is a T cell receptor (beta chain) sequence with its context. The antigen this receptor binds is unknown. The junction does not match germline at one end; this may be a read error. Using multiplexed V- and J-gene primers, the immunoSEQ hsTCRB Kit amplified TCR-beta CDR3 regions from genomic DNA. Unique DNA barcodes were added in a second PCR, and the samples were pooled together with one negative control and one positive control. An Illumina MiSeq running a 150-cycle paired-end protocol was used to sequence the pooled TCR-beta libraries. The original pipeline was this. Adaptive Biotechnologies processed the raw sequencing data and produced a report containing normalized, annotated TCR-beta repertoires. To compute T-cell density, TCR-beta templates were normalized to usable DNA, with usable DNA estimated through amplification of housekeeping genes. Richness was the count of unique rearrangements, and clonality was defined as 1 minus Pielou's evenness. Imported from immuneACCESS, the table was reduced by TCRdb to in-frame sequences with V and J called. These copies leave out some clones; in studies compared against another copy, an unresolved V gene accounts for under half, and the cause of the remainder is not known. Clone size and V and J calls were adopted from that table, with D and trimming inferred from the DNA. This sample holds some 7,000 clones; around 76% were observed only once. Roughly 9.9% of the sample rests with the top ten.

The donors were limited-stage small-cell lung cancer patients whose surgical resection took place in Hangzhou, China, between the late 2000s and the early 2020s. All donors were treated with upfront surgery without preoperative chemotherapy or radiotherapy, and immunotherapy was not given to any donor before or after surgery. All 19 patients in the sequenced cohort were smokers or heavy second-hand smokers. Adjacent normal lung tissue was taken at least 2 cm away from the tumor margin, and two pathologists confirmed morphologically that the tissue was free of malignant cells. To characterize T cell repertoire heterogeneity, the study applied multi-region TCR-beta sequencing to resected limited-stage small-cell lung cancers and to tumor-adjacent lung tissue. The AllPrep DNA/RNA FFPE Kit (Qiagen) was used to extract genomic DNA from FFPE tissue. These data originate in a study of T cells and copy number aberrations in small-cell lung cancer (dated by TCRdb to the early 2020s). Regarding the study in general: Whole-exome sequencing of the same tumor regions was paired with TCR repertoire sequencing so that T cell metrics could be related to mutations and copy number aberrations. Tumor TCR data existed for some 16 patients, while 15 or so patients had TCR data covering both tumor and normal tissue. What the work shows at the level of the full study, not this receptor alone: All specimens were formalin-fixed paraffin-embedded tissue, which is known to introduce sequencing artifacts. The study was limited by a small sample size because surgical resection is uncommon in small-cell lung cancer, and the findings require validation. Lower T-cell density, richness and clonality were observed in tumors than in adjacent lung tissue, although the difference in density was not significant.

The sequenced sample was normal tissue next to the tumor. The sequence came from a woman between 65 and 79 years old with small cell lung cancer. Some clones in this sample may be carry-over from other donors' samples.

Here the CDR3 is given as CASSFEDRTTEAFF. The nucleotide sequence reads as follows: TGCGCTAGCAGCTTTGAGGACAGGACGACTGAAGCTTTCTTT. The chain employs TRBV5-1 and TRBJ1-1, and 7 junctional nucleotides match TRBD1. The CDR3 holds 14 amino acids from the cysteine to the phenylalanine. Only CDR3 DNA is held: 42 bases, read in frame from base 1. Looking up the germline V gene yields CDR1 SGHRS and CDR2 YFSETQ.